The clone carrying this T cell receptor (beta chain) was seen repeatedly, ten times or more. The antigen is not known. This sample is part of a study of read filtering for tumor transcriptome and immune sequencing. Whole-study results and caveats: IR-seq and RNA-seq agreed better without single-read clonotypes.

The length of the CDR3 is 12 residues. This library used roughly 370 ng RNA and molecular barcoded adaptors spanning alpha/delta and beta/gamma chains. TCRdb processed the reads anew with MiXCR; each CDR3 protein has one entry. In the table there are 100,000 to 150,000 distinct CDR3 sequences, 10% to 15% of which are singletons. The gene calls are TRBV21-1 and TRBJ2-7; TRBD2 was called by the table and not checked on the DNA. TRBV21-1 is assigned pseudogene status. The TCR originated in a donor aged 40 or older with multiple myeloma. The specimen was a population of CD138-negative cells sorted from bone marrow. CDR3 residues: CAAGTFSYEQYF. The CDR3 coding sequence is TGTGCCGCTGGGACTTTCTCCTACGAGCAGTACTTC.